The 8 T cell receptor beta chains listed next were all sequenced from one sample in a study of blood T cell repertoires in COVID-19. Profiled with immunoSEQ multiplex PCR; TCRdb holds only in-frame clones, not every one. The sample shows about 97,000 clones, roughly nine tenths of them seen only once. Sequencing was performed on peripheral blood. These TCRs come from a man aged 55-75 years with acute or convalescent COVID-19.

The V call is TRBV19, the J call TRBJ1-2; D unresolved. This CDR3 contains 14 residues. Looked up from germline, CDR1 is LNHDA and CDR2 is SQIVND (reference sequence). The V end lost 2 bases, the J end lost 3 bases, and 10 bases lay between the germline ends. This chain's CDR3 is CASSINSFDYGYTF. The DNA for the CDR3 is TGTGCCAGTAGTATAAACAGCTTCGACTATGGCTACACCTTC.

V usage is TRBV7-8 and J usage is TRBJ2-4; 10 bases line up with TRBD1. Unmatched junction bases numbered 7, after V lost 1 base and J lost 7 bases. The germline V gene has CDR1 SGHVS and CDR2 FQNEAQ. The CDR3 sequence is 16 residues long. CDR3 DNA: TGTGCCAGCAGCTTAGATGCGGGACAGGGGCTGAACATTCAGTACTTC. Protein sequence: CASSLDAGQGLNIQYF. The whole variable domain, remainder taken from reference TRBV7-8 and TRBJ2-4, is GAGVSQSPRYKVAKRGQDVALRCDPISGHVSLFWYQQALGQGPEFLTYFQNEAQLDKSGLPSDRFFAERPEGSVSTLKIQRTQQEDSAVYLCASSLDAGQGLNIQYFGAGTRLSVL.

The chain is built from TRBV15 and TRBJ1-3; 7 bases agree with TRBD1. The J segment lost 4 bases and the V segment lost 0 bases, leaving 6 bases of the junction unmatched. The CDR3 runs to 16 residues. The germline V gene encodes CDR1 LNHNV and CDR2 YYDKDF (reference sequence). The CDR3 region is CATSRDRQGTGNTIYF. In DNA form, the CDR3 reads TGTGCCACCAGCAGAGACCGACAGGGAACCGGAAACACCATATATTTT. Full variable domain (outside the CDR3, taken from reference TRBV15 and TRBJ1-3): DAMVIQNPRYQVTQFGKPVTLSCSQTLNHNVMYWYQQKSSQAPKLLFHYYDKDFNNEADTPDNFQSRRPNTSFCFLDIRSPGLGDTAMYLCATSRDRQGTGNTIYFGEGSWLTVV.

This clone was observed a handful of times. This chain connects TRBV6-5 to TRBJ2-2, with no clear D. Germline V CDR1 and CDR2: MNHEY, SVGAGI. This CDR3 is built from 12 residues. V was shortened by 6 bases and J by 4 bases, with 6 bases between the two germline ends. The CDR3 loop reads CASRLGTGELFF. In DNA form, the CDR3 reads TGTGCCAGCAGGCTAGGCACCGGGGAGCTGTTTTTT.

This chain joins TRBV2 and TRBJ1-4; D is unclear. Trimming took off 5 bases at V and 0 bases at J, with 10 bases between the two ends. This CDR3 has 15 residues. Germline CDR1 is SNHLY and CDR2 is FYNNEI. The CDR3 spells CASSRHDATNEKLFF. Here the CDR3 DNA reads TGTGCCAGCAGTCGACACGACGCAACTAATGAAAAACTGTTTTTT.

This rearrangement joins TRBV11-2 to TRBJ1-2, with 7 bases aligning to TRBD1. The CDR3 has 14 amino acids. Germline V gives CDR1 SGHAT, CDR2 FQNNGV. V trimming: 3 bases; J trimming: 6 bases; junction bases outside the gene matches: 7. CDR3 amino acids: CASSFTGTVHGYTF. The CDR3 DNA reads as TGTGCCAGCAGCTTCACCGGGACAGTACATGGCTACACCTTC.

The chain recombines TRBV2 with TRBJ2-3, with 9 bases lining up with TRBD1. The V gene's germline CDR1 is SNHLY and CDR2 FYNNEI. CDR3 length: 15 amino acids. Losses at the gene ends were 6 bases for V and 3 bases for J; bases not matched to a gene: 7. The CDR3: CASSVRQGGTDTQYF. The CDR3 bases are TGTGCCAGCAGCGTTAGACAGGGGGGGACAGATACGCAGTATTTT.

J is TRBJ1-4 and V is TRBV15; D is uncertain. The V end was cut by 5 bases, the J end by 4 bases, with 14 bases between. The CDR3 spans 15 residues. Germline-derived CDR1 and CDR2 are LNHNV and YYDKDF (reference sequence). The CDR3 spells CATSGRTRINEKLFF. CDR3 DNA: TGTGCCACCAGCGGGAGGACGAGAATTAATGAAAAACTGTTTTTT.